This entry concerns a single T cell receptor (beta chain). The data derive from a study of blood T cell repertoires in COVID-19. Study summary: T cells, B-cell-depleted T cells, or PBMCs supplied cDNA or gDNA.

J lost 6 bases, V lost 7 bases, and 14 bases had no gene match. CDR3 size: 15 residues. The V gene's germline CDR1 is MNHEY and CDR2 SMNVEV (reference sequence). Sequencing used immunoSEQ multiplex PCR; TCRdb keeps in-frame clones, though not all of them. Of under 130,000 clones detected, less than 85% appear once; the ten largest clones hold roughly 20%. Input material: peripheral blood. The chain has TRBV27 and TRBJ1-2, with 7 bases that match TRBD1. This sequence was found in a man between 65 and 79 years old with active or convalescent COVID-19. CDR3 DNA: TGTGCCAGCACGCACTTAAAGGGGGCGCGCGATGGCTACACCTTC. It yields the protein CASTHLKGARDGYTF.